The present T cell receptor beta chain was sequenced within a study of shared clonotypes between healthy human individuals. Whole-study findings and limits: Genetic and exposure-history diversity was limited by the small donor number. Richness estimates generally favored naive over memory subsets.

This clone was seen once. No antigen is known for it. TCRdb's copy holds only in-frame clones and misses some; the assay was immunoSEQ multiplex PCR. The top ten clones hold 0.13% of a sample with some 2 million clones, over 85% of them seen once. The receptor's source is a man between 18 and 29 years old in good health. Sequenced input: naive CD4+ T cells sorted from blood. As for subset: CD45RA+ positively selected.

This chain's CDR3 is CAISDPGQGSDEQFF. CDR3 sequence (DNA): TGTGCCATCAGTGATCCCGGACAGGGGTCGGATGAGCAGTTCTTC. The chain is built from TRBV10-3 and TRBJ2-1; TRBD1 agrees at 9 bases. This CDR3 spans 15 amino acids. The V gene end was trimmed by 3 bases and the J gene end by 8 bases; junction bases not matched to a gene: 8. Looked up from germline, CDR1 is ENHRY and CDR2 is SYGVKD.